The following is a TCR beta chain sequence with its context. As yet, its antigen is unknown. The protocol was immunoSEQ multiplex PCR, while the TCRdb copy is restricted to in-frame clones and leaves out a portion. This table has over 45,000 clones, 82% appearing once. These data belong to a study of memory CD4+ T cells and cytomegalovirus serostatus. General observations from the study: Suggested: most of the CMV-linked TCR signature lies in CD4+ memory cells. CMV serostatus prediction reached median AUC about 0.95, or 0.9 with US-trained model. Of around 160 reported CMV TCRbeta sequences, roughly 70 were found in memory CD4+ repertoires.

The sort gate was single viable CD3+CD4+CD8-CD45RO+ cells for memory CD4+ T cells. Serum IgG to CMV pp150, pp28, p38 and p52 defined serostatus. Per the germline V gene, CDR1 is SGHRS and CDR2 is YFSETQ. The CDR3 is made up of 19 amino acids. V was clipped by 1 base and J by 0 bases; unmatched bases: 6. The TCR comes from an adult in good health and CMV-seronegative. Some clones in this sample may be carry-over from other donors' samples. This chain uses TRBV5-1 with TRBJ2-6; 11 nucleotides agree with TRBD1. Sequences were obtained from memory CD4+ T cells from blood. The CDR3, as DNA: TGCGCCAGCAGCTTGCAGGGGACAGGGGGGAACTCTGGGGCCAACGTCCTGACTTTC. It yields the protein CASSLQGTGGNSGANVLTF.